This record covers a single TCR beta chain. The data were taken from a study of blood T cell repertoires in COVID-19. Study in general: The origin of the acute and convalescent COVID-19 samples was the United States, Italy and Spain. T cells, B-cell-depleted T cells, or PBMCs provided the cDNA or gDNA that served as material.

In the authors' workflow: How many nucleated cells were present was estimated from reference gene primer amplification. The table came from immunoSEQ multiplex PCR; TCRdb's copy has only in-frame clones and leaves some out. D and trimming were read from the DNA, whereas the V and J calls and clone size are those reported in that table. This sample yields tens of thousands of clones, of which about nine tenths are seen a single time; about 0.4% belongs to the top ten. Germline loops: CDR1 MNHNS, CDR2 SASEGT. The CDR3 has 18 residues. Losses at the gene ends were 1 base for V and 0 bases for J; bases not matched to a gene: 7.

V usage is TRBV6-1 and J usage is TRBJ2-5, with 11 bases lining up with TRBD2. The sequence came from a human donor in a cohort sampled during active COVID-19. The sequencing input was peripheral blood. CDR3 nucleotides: TGTGCCAGCAGTGAAGGATGGGCTAGCGGGGGGTACCAAGAGACCCAGTACTTC. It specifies CASSEGWASGGYQETQYF.